This TCR beta chain was observed in a study of T-cell memory formation after mild COVID-19. Overall study results and limits: SARS-CoV-2 specificity was not confirmed for second-wave clones peaking on day 37. Clones shrinking from day 15 to 85 showed even CD4/CD8 mixes; later expanders tilted CD4+.

V shed 5 bases and J shed 0 bases, with 16 bases lying between them. Germline V gene sequence: CDR1 SGHTA, CDR2 FQGNSA. This CDR3 is 16 amino acids long. The 5'RACE method, run with constant-segment primers, produced TCR alpha and TCR beta cDNA libraries (carrying sample barcodes and UMIs). TCRdb called the 5' RACE reads again in MiXCR, with one record for every CDR3 protein. The table records 100,000 to 150,000 distinct CDR3 sequences, approximately 17% of them present only once. In the case of this clonotype: Its antigen is not identified.

The specimen was PBMCs or a T cell subset sorted from them (not recorded which). The chain uses TRBV7-2 and TRBJ1-1; D gene uncertain. This TCR came from a man aged 18-30 years who had mild COVID-19 (a few samples of this study predate the infection). Cell type and time point are not known. Here the CDR3 reads CASSPSTGRLNTEAFF. The CDR3 DNA reads as TGTGCCAGCAGCCCCTCGACGGGGAGATTGAACACTGAAGCTTTCTTT.